Detailed here is one T cell receptor beta chain. Its matching antigen is unknown. This sample is part of a study of cytomegalovirus exposure and HLA in healthy donors. Germline V gene sequence: CDR1 MNHNS, CDR2 SASEGT. The CDR3 is made up of 15 amino acids. With 2 bases clipped from V and 3 bases from J, the junction kept 2 bases outside the gene matches. The primer mix had 60 Vbeta and 13 Jbeta primers. Only in-frame clones appear in the TCRdb table, and some are missing; sequencing was by immunoSEQ multiplex PCR. The data show fewer than 80,000 clones, under 80% seen once. Study-wide results and caveats: Later, TCR association rates were found to vary by HLA locus, highest for DRB1 and lowest for HLA-C. A reported reduction in N-insertions relative to the roughly 700-donor mean was seen in an Asian-associated ancestry cluster in a later analysis. V- and J-gene trimming of TCR beta was linked (in a later analysis) to a missense DCLRE1C variant.

This rearrangement joins TRBV6-1 to TRBJ1-2; 11 bases are a match to TRBD1. Sample: PBMCs. The sequence was collected from a woman aged 45-60 years in good health and CMV-seropositive. CDR3 residues: CASSEPGQGDYGYTF. CDR3 in DNA: TGTGCCAGCAGTGAACCGGGACAGGGGGACTATGGCTACACCTTC.